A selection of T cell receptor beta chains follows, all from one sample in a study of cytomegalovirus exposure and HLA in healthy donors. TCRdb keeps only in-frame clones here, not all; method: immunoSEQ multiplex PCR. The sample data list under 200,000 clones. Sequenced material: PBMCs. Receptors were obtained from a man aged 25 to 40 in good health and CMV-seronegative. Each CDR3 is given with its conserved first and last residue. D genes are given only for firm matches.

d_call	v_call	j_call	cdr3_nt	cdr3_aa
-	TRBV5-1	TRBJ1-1	TGCGCCAGCAGCCCGGGACACGATAACACTGAAGCTTTCTTT	CASSPGHDNTEAFF
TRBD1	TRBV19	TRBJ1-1	TGTGCCAGTAGTATCGGACAGGGCCGCACTGAAGCTTTCTTT	CASSIGQGRTEAFF
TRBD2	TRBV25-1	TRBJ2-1	TGTGCCAGCAGCGGGGCGGGGGGGTACTATAATGAGCAGTTCTTC	CASSGAGGYYNEQFF
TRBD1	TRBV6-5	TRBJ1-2	TGTGCCAGCAGTCCACTCCCGGGACAGGGGGCCGGCTACACCTTC	CASSPLPGQGAGYTF
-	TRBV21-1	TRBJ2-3	TGTGCCAGCAACCGGGACAGGGGCTGCGATACGCAGTATTTT	CASNRDRGCDTQYF
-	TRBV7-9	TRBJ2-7	TGTGCCAGCAGCTTAGGAATGGGGAGGGAGCAGTACTTC	CASSLGMGREQYF
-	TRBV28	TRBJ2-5	TGTGCCAGCAGTTTACAGGGTGGGATCCAGTACTTC	CASSLQGGIQYF
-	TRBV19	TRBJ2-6	TGTGCCTGTGGGACTTCCAGGACCCTCTCTGGGGCCAACGTCCTGACTTTC	CACGTSRTLSGANVLTF
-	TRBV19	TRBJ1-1	TGTGCCAGTAGTATAGACAGGGTGAACACTGAAGCTTTCTTT	CASSIDRVNTEAFF
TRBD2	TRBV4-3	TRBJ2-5	TGCGCCAGCAGCCAAGATCGGACTAGCCCGGAGACCCAGTACTTC	CASSQDRTSPETQYF